This is a list of T cell receptor beta chains from one sample in a study of cytomegalovirus exposure and HLA in healthy donors. Sequencing was performed with immunoSEQ multiplex PCR; in TCRdb, only in-frame clones are kept and a portion is missing. The sample table includes just under 80,000 clones. Input material: PBMCs. Receptors originate from a man aged 18 to 35 in good health and CMV-seropositive. The CDR3 runs from the conserved cysteine through the conserved F or W. A D gene is named only where the DNA matches it firmly. Clone size is stated in some rows and not others, as once, few, many or a class when expanded.

TRBV7-9	-	TRBD1	TRBJ1-2	CASSSTVDRGLEGYTF	TGTGCCAGCAGTTCGACTGTGGACAGGGGGCTTGAGGGCTACACCTTC
TRBV5-6	-	-	TRBJ2-7	CASSSGGTPYEQYF	TGTGCCAGCAGCTCGGGGGGCACCCCCTACGAGCAGTACTTC
TRBV7-9	-	-	TRBJ2-7	CASSLVIGDYEQYF	TGTGCCAGCAGCTTAGTAATAGGAGACTACGAGCAGTACTTC
TRBV7-9	-	-	TRBJ2-5	CASSLPGWETQYF	TGTGCCAGCAGCTTACCGGGGTGGGAGACCCAGTACTTC
TRBV6-5	-	-	TRBJ1-1	CASSYSRLTEAFF	TGTGCCAGCAGTTACTCGCGGTTGACTGAAGCTTTCTTT
TRBV5-1	-	TRBD1	TRBJ1-5	CASSTTGGSNQPQHF	TGCGCCAGCTCAACGACAGGGGGCTCCAATCAGCCCCAGCATTTT
TRBV7-8	-	TRBD1	TRBJ1-1	CASSLDEGARMYTEAFF	TGTGCCAGCAGCTTGGATGAGGGGGCAAGAATGTACACTGAAGCTTTCTTT
TRBV19	-	-	TRBJ2-1	CASSVSTPATYNEQFF	TGTGCCAGTTCCGTTAGTACCCCCGCAACTTACAATGAGCAGTTCTTC
TRBV7-9	-	TRBD1	TRBJ2-5	CASSLAASGQGRWETQYF	TGTGCCAGCAGCTTAGCTGCCTCGGGACAGGGGCGCTGGGAGACCCAGTACTTC
TRBV5-1	-	-	TRBJ1-1	CASSLVPPGPEGTEAFF	TGCGCCAGCAGCTTGGTACCACCGGGCCCGGAGGGCACTGAAGCTTTCTTT
TRBV5-4	-	-	TRBJ1-4	CASSFWGEDEKLFF	TGTGCCAGCAGCTTTTGGGGGGAAGATGAAAAACTGTTTTTT
TRBV7-8	-	-	TRBJ2-5	CASSSTHRFQETQYF	TGTGCCAGCAGCTCCACCCACAGGTTCCAAGAGACCCAGTACTTC
TRBV5-1	-	TRBD1	TRBJ1-1	CASSLRVGGNEAFF	TGCGCCAGCAGCTTGAGGGTAGGGGGCAATGAAGCTTTCTTT
TRBV13	medium-sized	-	TRBJ1-4	CASSSRPADEKLFF	TGTGCCAGCAGCTCCCGACCTGCGGATGAAAAACTGTTTTTT
TRBV11-2	-	TRBD2	TRBJ2-1	CATTGGSPYNEQFF	TGTGCCACCACCGGCGGGAGCCCTTACAATGAGCAGTTCTTC
TRBV7-8	-	TRBD2	TRBJ2-1	CASSQGTSGRTGNEQFF	TGTGCCAGCAGCCAGGGGACTAGCGGGAGAACGGGGAATGAGCAGTTCTTC
TRBV27	-	TRBD1	TRBJ2-7	CASSPNEGDRFEQYF	TGTGCCAGCAGTCCCAACGAAGGGGACAGATTCGAGCAGTACTTC
TRBV27	-	TRBD2	TRBJ2-3	CASWSAGADTDTQYF	TGTGCCAGCTGGTCTGCGGGAGCGGACACAGATACGCAGTATTTT
TRBV25-1	-	-	TRBJ1-1	CASSSFGGTEAFF	TGTGCCAGCAGTTCCTTCGGGGGCACTGAAGCTTTCTTT
TRBV7-6	-	TRBD1	TRBJ1-2	CASSLSGRGTGYTF	TGTGCCAGCAGCTTATCTGGCAGGGGGACTGGCTACACCTTC
TRBV10-3	-	TRBD1	TRBJ2-7	CAIATGGMYEQYF	TGTGCCATCGCCACAGGGGGTATGTACGAGCAGTACTTC
TRBV6-5	-	-	TRBJ2-5	CASRTRQETQYF	TGTGCCAGCAGGACTAGACAAGAGACCCAGTACTTC
TRBV25-1	-	-	TRBJ1-3	CASTGDAGNTIYF	TGTGCCAGCACAGGGGATGCTGGAAACACCATATATTTT
TRBV5-1	-	-	TRBJ1-2	CASSGSTGYGYTF	TGCGCCAGCAGTGGGTCGACAGGATACGGCTACACCTTC
TRBV6-1	-	TRBD2	TRBJ2-7	CASSDGDYYEQYF	TGTGCCAGCAGTGATGGGGACTACTACGAGCAGTACTTC
TRBV6-1	-	TRBD2	TRBJ2-3	CASSDLAGAGDTQYF	TGTGCCAGCAGTGATCTAGCGGGAGCCGGGGATACGCAGTATTTT
TRBV11-1	-	TRBD2	TRBJ2-5	CASSTRTSLIRLVEETQYF	TGTGCCAGCAGCACCCGGACTAGCCTAATCAGATTGGTGGAGGAGACCCAGTACTTC
TRBV29-1	-	-	TRBJ1-1	CSVYVSTEAFF	TGCAGCGTTTATGTGAGCACTGAAGCTTTCTTT
TRBV4-2	-	TRBD2	TRBJ2-3	CASSQGTSGGTDTQYF	TGTGCCAGCAGCCAAGGGACTAGCGGGGGCACAGATACGCAGTATTTT
TRBV6-1	-	-	TRBJ1-1	CASSTRQYTEAFF	TGTGCCAGCAGCACGCGACAGTACACTGAAGCTTTCTTT
TRBV4-2	-	-	TRBJ2-7	CASSQDLGSSYEQYF	TGTGCCAGCAGCCAAGATCTAGGTAGTTCCTACGAGCAGTACTTC
TRBV12-5	-	TRBD2	TRBJ2-2	CASGLALAGGPGGELFF	TGTGCTAGTGGTTTGGCCCTAGCGGGAGGGCCGGGAGGGGAGCTGTTTTTT
TRBV18	-	TRBD1	TRBJ1-1	CASSPQRTGELGTEAFF	TGTGCCAGCTCACCTCAGCGGACAGGGGAATTGGGCACTGAAGCTTTCTTT
TRBV18	-	-	TRBJ1-1	CASSAGGLAFF	TGTGCCAGCTCGGCGGGGGGGTTGGCTTTCTTT
TRBV7-8	-	TRBD1	TRBJ1-1	CASRHRGQGAVWWNTEAFF	TGTGCCAGCCGACACCGAGGACAGGGGGCTGTATGGTGGAACACTGAAGCTTTCTTT
TRBV2	-	TRBD1	TRBJ2-5	CASTGQGYFPETQYF	TGTGCCAGCACAGGACAGGGGTATTTTCCGGAGACCCAGTACTTC
TRBV9	-	-	TRBJ2-5	CASSVVGSRGDQETQYF	TGTGCCAGCAGCGTAGTCGGCTCCAGGGGAGATCAAGAGACCCAGTACTTC
TRBV4-1	-	TRBD2	TRBJ2-2	CASSQFGGRRTGELFF	TGCGCCAGCAGCCAATTCGGGGGGAGGCGGACCGGGGAGCTGTTTTTT
TRBV11-2	-	-	TRBJ2-7	CASSLVRNLLYEQYF	TGTGCCAGCAGCTTAGTCAGGAACCTACTCTACGAGCAGTACTTC
TRBV5-1	-	TRBD1	TRBJ1-3	CASSTGGDGNTIYF	TGCGCCAGCTCCACAGGGGGTGATGGAAACACCATATATTTT